This T cell receptor (beta chain) was identified during a study of T cells in Graves' hyperthyroidism and ophthalmopathy. This clonotype showed up many times. This CDR3 is 13 amino acids long. V lost 8 bases, J lost 9 bases, and 17 bases lay in between. From more than 9.5 ml of fresh peripheral blood, PBMCs were isolated. From RNA transcripts, TCR beta CDR3 regions were amplified. When the TCR CDR3 underwent first-round RT-PCR, the HTBI primer set was used. One entry per CDR3 protein results from TCRdb running MiXCR on the multiplex PCR reads. There are some 360,000 distinct CDR3 sequences in the sample; over 11% occur only once, and about 11% lies in the top ten.

Sequencing input: blood. The V call is TRBV12-3 or TRBV12-4, the J call TRBJ2-1; D remains ambiguous. The receptor was isolated from a woman aged 55-69 years with Graves' hyperthyroidism. The CDR3 loop is CASGRTARREQFF. DNA of the CDR3: TGTGCCAGCGGCCGGACGGCCCGACGTGAGCAGTTCTTC.